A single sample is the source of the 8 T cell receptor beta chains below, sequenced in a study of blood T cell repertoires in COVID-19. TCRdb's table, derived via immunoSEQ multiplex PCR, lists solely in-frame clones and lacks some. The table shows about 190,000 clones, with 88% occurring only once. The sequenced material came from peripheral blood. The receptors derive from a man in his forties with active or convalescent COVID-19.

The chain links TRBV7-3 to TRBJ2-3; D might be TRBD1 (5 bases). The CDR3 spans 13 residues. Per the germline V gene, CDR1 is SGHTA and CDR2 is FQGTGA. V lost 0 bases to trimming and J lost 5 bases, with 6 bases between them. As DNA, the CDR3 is TGTGCCAGCAGCTTAACCCAGGGAGATACGCAGTATTTT. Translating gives CASSLTQGDTQYF. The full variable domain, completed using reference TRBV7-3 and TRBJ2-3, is GAGVSQTPSNKVTEKGKYVELRCDPISGHTALYWYRQSLGQGPEFLIYFQGTGAADDSGLPNDRFFAVRPEGSVSTLKIQRTERGDSAVYLCASSLTQGDTQYFGPGTRLTVL.

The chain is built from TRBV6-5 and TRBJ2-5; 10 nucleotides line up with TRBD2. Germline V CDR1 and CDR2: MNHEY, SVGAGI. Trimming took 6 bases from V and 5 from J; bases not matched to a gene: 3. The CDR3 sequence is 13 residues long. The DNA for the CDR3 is TGTGCCAGCAGGGTAGCGGGGGGCGAGACCCAGTACTTC. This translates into CASRVAGGETQYF.

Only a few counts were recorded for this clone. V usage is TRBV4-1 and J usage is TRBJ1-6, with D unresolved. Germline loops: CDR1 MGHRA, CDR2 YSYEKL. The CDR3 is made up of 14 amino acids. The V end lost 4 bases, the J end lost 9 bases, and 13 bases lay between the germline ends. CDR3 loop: CASSRDGGSSPLHF. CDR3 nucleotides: TGCGCCAGCAGCCGAGACGGAGGCTCTTCACCCCTCCACTTT.

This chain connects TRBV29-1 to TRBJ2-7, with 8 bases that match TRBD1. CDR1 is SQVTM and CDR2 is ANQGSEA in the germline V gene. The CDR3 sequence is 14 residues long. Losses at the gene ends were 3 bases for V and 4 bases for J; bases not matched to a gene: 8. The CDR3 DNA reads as TGCAGCGTTGAGGAACAGGGGGAAGGGTACGAGCAGTACTTC. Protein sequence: CSVEEQGEGYEQYF.

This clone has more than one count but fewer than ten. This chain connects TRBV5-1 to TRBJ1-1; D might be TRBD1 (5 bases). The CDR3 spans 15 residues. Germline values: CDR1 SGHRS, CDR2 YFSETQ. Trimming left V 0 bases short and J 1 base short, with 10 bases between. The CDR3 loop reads CASSLDRLTNTEAFF. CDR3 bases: TGCGCCAGCAGCTTGGACAGGTTAACGAACACTGAAGCTTTCTTT. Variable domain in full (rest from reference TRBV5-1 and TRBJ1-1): KAGVTQTPRYLIKTRGQQVTLSCSPISGHRSVSWYQQTPGQGLQFLFEYFSETQRNKGNFPGRFSGRQFSNSRSEMNVSTLELGDSALYLCASSLDRLTNTEAFFGQGTRLTVV.

The CDR3 spells CASSLNQGRISPLHF. The CDR3 DNA sequence: TGTGCCAGTAGTCTTAATCAGGGTAGGATTTCACCCCTCCACTTT. The rearrangement links TRBV19 to TRBJ1-6, with D tentatively TRBD1 (5 bases). The V end lost 5 bases, the J end lost 9 bases, and 17 bases lay between the germline ends. The CDR3 consists of 15 residues. In germline, CDR1 is LNHDA, CDR2 SQIVND (reference sequence). Full variable domain (outside the CDR3, taken from reference TRBV19 and TRBJ1-6): DGGITQSPKYLFRKEGQNVTLSCEQNLNHDAMYWYRQDPGQGLRLIYYSQIVNDFQKGDIAEGYSVSREKKESFPLTVTSAQKNPTAFYLCASSLNQGRISPLHFGNGTRLTVT.

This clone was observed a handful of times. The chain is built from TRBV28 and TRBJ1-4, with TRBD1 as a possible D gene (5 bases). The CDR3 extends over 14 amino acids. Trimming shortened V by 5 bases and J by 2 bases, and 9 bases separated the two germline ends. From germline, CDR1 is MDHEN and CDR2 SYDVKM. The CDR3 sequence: CASSQQGTNEKLFF. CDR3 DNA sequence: TGTGCCAGCAGTCAGCAGGGCACTAATGAAAAACTGTTTTTT. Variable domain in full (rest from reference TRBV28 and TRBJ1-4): DVKVTQSSRYLVKRTGEKVFLECVQDMDHENMFWYRQDPGLGLRLIYFSYDVKMKEKGDIPEGYSVSREKKERFSLILESASTNQTSMYLCASSQQGTNEKLFFGSGTQLSVL.

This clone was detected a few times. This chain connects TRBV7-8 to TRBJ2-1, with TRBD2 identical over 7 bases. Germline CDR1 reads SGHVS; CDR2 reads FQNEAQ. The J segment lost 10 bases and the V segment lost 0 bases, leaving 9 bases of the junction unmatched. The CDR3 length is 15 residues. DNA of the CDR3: TGTGCCAGCAGCTTAGCCTCTCTAGCGGCTGGGGAGCAGTTCTTC. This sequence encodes CASSLASLAAGEQFF.